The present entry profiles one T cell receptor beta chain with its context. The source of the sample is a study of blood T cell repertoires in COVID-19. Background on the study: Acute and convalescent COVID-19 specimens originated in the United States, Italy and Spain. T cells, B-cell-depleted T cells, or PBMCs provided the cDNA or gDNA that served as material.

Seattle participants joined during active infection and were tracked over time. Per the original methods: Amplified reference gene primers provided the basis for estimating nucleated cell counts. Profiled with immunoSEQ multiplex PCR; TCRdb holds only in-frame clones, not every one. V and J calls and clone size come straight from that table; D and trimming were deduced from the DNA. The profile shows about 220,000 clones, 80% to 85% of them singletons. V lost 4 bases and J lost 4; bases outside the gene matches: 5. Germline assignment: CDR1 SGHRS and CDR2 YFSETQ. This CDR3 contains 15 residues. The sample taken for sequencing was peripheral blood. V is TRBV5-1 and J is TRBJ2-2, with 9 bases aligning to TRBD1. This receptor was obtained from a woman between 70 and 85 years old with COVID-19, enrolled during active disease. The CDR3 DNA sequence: TGCGCCAGCAGCATGGACAGGGGTAGCACCGGGGAGCTGTTTTTT. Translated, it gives CASSMDRGSTGELFF.